The 12 T cell receptor beta chains presented below share a single source sample, sequenced in a study of shared clonotypes between healthy human individuals. Measured with immunoSEQ multiplex PCR; TCRdb has only the in-frame clones, and not every one. Among about 470,000 clones listed, about 85% were seen once. The sample consisted of PBMCs. Receptors were obtained from a woman in her thirties or forties in good health. Some clones in this sample may be carry-over from other donors' samples.

The genes are TRBV28 and TRBJ1-2; no clear D gene. V was trimmed by 3 bases and J by 5 bases, leaving 10 bases between them. CDR3 length: 13 amino acids. Germline V gives CDR1 MDHEN, CDR2 SYDVKM. The CDR3 sequence: CASSLGSQYGYTF. CDR3 nucleotides: TGTGCCAGCAGTTTGGGGTCCCAGTATGGCTACACCTTC.

The J gene is TRBJ2-7, the V gene TRBV7-2, with TRBD1 matching 10 bases. J was trimmed by 4 bases and V by 5 bases; bases with no gene match: 8. CDR1 is SGHTA, CDR2 FQGNSA, per germline. This CDR3 has 15 amino acids. CDR3 bases: TGTGCCAGCAGCCAAGGGGACAGGGGATTATACGAGCAGTACTTC. Amino acids: CASSQGDRGLYEQYF.

This sequence joins TRBV30 and TRBJ1-2; weak D call: TRBD1 (6 bases). The CDR3 totals 15 residues. The ends were cut back, 3 bases at V and 1 base at J, with 15 bases in the middle. Germline values: CDR1 GTSNPN, CDR2 SVGIG (reference sequence). CDR3 amino acids: CAWSVGRGSNYGYTF. The CDR3 nucleotides are TGTGCCTGGAGCGTAGGTAGGGGGAGTAACTATGGCTACACCTTC.

The gene calls are TRBV27 and TRBJ2-6, with 7 bases fitting TRBD1. CDR1 and CDR2 (germline): MNHEY, SMNVEV (reference sequence). Unmatched junction bases numbered 2, after V lost 0 bases and J lost 0 bases. The CDR3 is 17 residues long. CDR3 in amino acids: CASSLSGQLSGANVLTF. Written as DNA, the CDR3 is TGTGCCAGCAGTTTATCGGGACAGCTCTCTGGGGCCAACGTCCTGACTTTC.

In its sample, this clone was seen a few times. This chain uses TRBV5-8 with TRBJ2-5; TRBD1 matches 8 bases. The CDR3 spans 16 residues. Losses at the gene ends were 4 bases for V and 4 bases for J; bases not matched to a gene: 12. The germline CDR1 and CDR2 sequences are SGHTS and YDEGEE. This CDR3 is CASSTYKAGGRETQYF. CDR3 sequence (DNA): TGTGCCAGCAGCACCTATAAGGCAGGGGGCCGAGAGACCCAGTACTTC.

The chain has TRBV30 and TRBJ1-2; D not certain. Germline V lookup: CDR1 GTSNPN, CDR2 SVGIG (reference sequence). Between the trimmed V and J ends, which lost 1 base and 6 bases, there was a span of 9 bases. This CDR3 contains 12 residues. The CDR3 DNA reads as TGTGCCTGGAGTGCAACGTCAGATGGCTACACCTTC. This translates into CAWSATSDGYTF.

This clone was seen ten or more times. The chain has TRBV29-1 and TRBJ1-5; possibly TRBD1 for D (6 bases). Germline assignment: CDR1 SQVTM and CDR2 ANQGSEA. V lost 6 bases and J 3 bases, leaving 18 bases between the germline ends. This CDR3 spans 15 amino acids. For the CDR3, the DNA is TGCAGCGTCGCGACAGGTAGAGGGAACAATCAGCCCCAGCATTTT. Amino acids: CSVATGRGNNQPQHF.

This clone was seen a handful of times. V and J are TRBV19 and TRBJ2-2; 10 bases agree with TRBD1. J was trimmed by 7 bases and V by 8 bases; bases with no gene match: 7. In germline, CDR1 is LNHDA, CDR2 SQIVND (reference sequence). The CDR3 consists of 14 residues. CDR3 bases: TGTGCCAGTGCCGGACAGGGGGATCACGGGGAGCTGTTTTTT. Protein product: CASAGQGDHGELFF.

The genes are TRBV29-1 and TRBJ1-2, with D uncertain. Germline CDR1 is SQVTM and CDR2 is ANQGSEA. V lost 4 bases and J 6 bases, leaving 3 bases between the germline ends. This CDR3 region has 9 residues. CDR3 sequence reads: CSVGNGYTF. The CDR3 coding sequence is TGCAGCGTTGGCAATGGCTACACCTTC.

In its sample, this clone was seen many times. The chain links TRBV10-3 to TRBJ2-7; possible D gene TRBD1, 6 bases. V was cut by 3 bases and J by 1 base, with 16 bases left in between. CDR3 length: 16 amino acids. Per the germline V gene, CDR1 is ENHRY and CDR2 is SYGVKD. CDR3 sequence: CAISDHLGQGSYEQYF. In nucleotides, the CDR3 is TGTGCCATCAGTGATCATTTGGGGCAGGGGTCCTACGAGCAGTACTTC.

This chain uses TRBV7-3 with TRBJ2-2; possible D gene TRBD2, 5 bases. Trimming shortened V by 2 bases and J by 3 bases, and 10 bases separated the two germline ends. Per the germline V gene, CDR1 is SGHTA and CDR2 is FQGTGA. This CDR3 contains 15 residues. CDR3 nucleotide sequence: TGTGCCAGCAGCTTAGGAGGTCGCGACACCGGGGAGCTGTTTTTT. It yields the protein CASSLGGRDTGELFF.

This sequence joins TRBV6-1 and TRBJ2-7; D is unresolved. V lost 1 base and J lost 0, with 4 bases in between. The CDR3 runs to 13 residues. Germline CDR1 reads MNHNS; CDR2 reads SASEGT. The chain's CDR3 is CASSEGPSYEQYF. DNA for the CDR3: TGTGCCAGCAGTGAAGGACCCTCCTACGAGCAGTACTTC.